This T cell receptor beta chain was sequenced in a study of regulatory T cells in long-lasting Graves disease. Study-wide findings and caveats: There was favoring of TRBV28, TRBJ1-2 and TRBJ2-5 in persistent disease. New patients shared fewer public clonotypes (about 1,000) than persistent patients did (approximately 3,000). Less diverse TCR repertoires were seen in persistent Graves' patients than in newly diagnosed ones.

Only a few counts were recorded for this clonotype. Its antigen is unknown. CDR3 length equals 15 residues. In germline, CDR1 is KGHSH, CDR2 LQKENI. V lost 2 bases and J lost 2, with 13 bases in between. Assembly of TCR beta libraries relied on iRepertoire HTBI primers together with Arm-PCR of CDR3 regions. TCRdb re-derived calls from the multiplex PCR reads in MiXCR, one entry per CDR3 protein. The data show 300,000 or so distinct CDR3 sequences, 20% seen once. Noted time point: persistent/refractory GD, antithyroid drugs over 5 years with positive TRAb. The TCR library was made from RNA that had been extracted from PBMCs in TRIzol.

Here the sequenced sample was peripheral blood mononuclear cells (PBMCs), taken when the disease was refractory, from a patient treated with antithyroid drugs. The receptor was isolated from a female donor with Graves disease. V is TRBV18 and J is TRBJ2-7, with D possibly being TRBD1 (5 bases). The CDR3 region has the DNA TGTGCCAGCTCACCAGGAGCAGGGATGGCCTACGAGCAGTACTTC. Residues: CASSPGAGMAYEQYF. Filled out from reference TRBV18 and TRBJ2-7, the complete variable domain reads NAGVMQNPRHLVRRRGQEARLRCSPMKGHSHVYWYRQLPEEGLKFMVYLQKENIIDESGMPKERFSAEFPKEGPSILRIQQVVRGDSAAYFCASSPGAGMAYEQYFGPGTRLTVT.